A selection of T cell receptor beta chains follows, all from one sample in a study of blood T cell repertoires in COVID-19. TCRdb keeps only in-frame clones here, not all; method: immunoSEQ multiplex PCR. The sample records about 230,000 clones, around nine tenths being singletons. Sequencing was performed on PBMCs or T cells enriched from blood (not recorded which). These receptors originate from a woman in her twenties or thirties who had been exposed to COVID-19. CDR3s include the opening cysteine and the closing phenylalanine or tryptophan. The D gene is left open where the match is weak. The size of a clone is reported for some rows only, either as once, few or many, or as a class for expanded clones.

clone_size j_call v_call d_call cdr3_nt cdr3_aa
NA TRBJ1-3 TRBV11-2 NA TGTGCCAGCAGCTTATGGCCAGACAGTTCTCCGAACACCATATATTTT CASSLWPDSSPNTIYF
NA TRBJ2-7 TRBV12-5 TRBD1 TGTGCTAGTGGTTTGGTTACCGGGACAGGGGACTCCTACGAGCAGTACTTC CASGLVTGTGDSYEQYF
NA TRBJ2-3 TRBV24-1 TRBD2 TGTGCCACCAAGGTACGGACTAGCGATATACGCATCCCGCAGTATTTT CATKVRTSDIRIPQYF
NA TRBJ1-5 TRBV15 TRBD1 TGTGCCACCAGCAGGGGACAGGATGGCGGCCAGCCCCAGCATTTT CATSRGQDGGQPQHF
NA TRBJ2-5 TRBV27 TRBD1 TGTGCCAGCAGCACGGCAACAGGGGTCGAGACCCAGTACTTC CASSTATGVETQYF
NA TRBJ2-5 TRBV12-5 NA TGTGCTAGTGTTGGTCGGGGGTACCAAGAGACCCAGTACTTC CASVGRGYQETQYF
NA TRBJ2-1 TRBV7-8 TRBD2 TGTGCCAGCAGCTTAAGAGCGGGAGGTTCCTACAATGAGCAGTTCTTC CASSLRAGGSYNEQFF
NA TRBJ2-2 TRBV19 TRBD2 TGTGCCAGTAGTATGGTACTAGCGGGAGCACCAGGGACCGGGGAGCTGTTTTTT CASSMVLAGAPGTGELFF
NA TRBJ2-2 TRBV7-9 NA TGTGCCAGCAGCTCATATACAGGGTACACCGGGGAGCTGTTTTTT CASSSYTGYTGELFF
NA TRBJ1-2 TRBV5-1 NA TGCGCCAGCAGCCTGATGGGAGTCACTAACTATGGCTACACCTTC CASSLMGVTNYGYTF
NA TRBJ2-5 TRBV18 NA TGTGCCAGCTCACCCGGGGGGCGCGTGGAGACCCAGTACTTC CASSPGGRVETQYF
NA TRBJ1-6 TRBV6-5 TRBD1 TGTGCCAGCAGGAGACAGGGGGCTTATAATTCACCCCTCCACTTT CASRRQGAYNSPLHF
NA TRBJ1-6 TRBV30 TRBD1 TGTGCCTGGAGTGTACAGAGGGGGACAGCAAATTCACCCCTCCACTTT CAWSVQRGTANSPLHF
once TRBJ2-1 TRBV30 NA TGTGCCTGGAGTCTCCTGGGACTCACCATCGGTGAGCAGTTCTTC CAWSLLGLTIGEQFF
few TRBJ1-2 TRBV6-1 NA TGTGCCAGCAGTGAACCTTCGACTTATGGCTACACCTTC CASSEPSTYGYTF
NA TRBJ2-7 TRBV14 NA TGTGCCAGCAGCCAAGTGGTGGGAGTATACGTCTACGAGCAGTACTTC CASSQVVGVYVYEQYF
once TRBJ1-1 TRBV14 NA TGTGCCAGCAGCCGGCAGGGCATGAACACTGAAGCTTTCTTT CASSRQGMNTEAFF
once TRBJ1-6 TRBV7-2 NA TGTGCCAGCAGCTTCGACGGCAGGTATTCACCCCTCCACTTT CASSFDGRYSPLHF
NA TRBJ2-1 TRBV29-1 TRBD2 TGCAGCGTTGAATCCGGGACTAGTCGCAATGAGCAGTTCTTC CSVESGTSRNEQFF
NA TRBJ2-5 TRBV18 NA TGTGCCAGCTCACCACGCATACAGGCCCAAGAGACCCAGTACTTC CASSPRIQAQETQYF
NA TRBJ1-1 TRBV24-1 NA TGTGCCACCGGGCGGGGGCTGAGGTGGGGTTCTAGTAAAGCTTTCTTT CATGRGLRWGSSKAFF
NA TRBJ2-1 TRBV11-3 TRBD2 TGTGCCAGCAGCTTGGGGGCGGGAGGGGGCCGCAACAATGAGCAGTTCTTC CASSLGAGGGRNNEQFF
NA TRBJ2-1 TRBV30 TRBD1 TGTGCCTGGAGTGTAGGGACAGGGGTCAATGAGCAGTTCTTC CAWSVGTGVNEQFF
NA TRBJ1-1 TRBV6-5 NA TGTGCCAGCAGTTACCGGAAGCCAGGTTCAGGTACTGAAGCTTTCTTT CASSYRKPGSGTEAFF
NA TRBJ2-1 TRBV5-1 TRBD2 TGCGCCAGCAGCGGAAACGCGGCGGGAGGGTTTAGTGAGCAGTTCTTC CASSGNAAGGFSEQFF
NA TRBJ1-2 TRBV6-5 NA TGTGCCAGCAGTCAACAGGGCCGCTATGGCTACACCTTC CASSQQGRYGYTF
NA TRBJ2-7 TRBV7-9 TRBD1 TGTGCCAGCAGCCCCCGGACAGGGGGGGGCTTCGAGCAGTACTTC CASSPRTGGGFEQYF
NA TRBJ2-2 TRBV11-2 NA TGTGCCAGCAGCTCCTTTAGAGGACAGAACACCGGGGAGCTGTTTTTT CASSSFRGQNTGELFF
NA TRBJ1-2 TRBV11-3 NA TGTGCCAGCAGCCACCCGGCTCCGACAAATGATGGCTACACCTTC CASSHPAPTNDGYTF
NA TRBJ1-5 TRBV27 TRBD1 TGTGCCAGCAGATCCGGGACAGGTAGCAATCAGCCCCAGCATTTT CASRSGTGSNQPQHF
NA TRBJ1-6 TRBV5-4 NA TGTGCCAGCAGCTTTCGGGTGCAATGGGGGGGATATAATTCACCCCTCCACTTT CASSFRVQWGGYNSPLHF
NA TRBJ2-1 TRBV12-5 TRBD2 TGTGCTAGTGGTTTGGTACTAGCGGGAGTTGGTGAGCAGTTCTTC CASGLVLAGVGEQFF
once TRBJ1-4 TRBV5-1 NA TGCGCCAGCAGTGACACCCTTAATGAAAAACTGTTTTTT CASSDTLNEKLFF
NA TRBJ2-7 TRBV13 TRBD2 TGTGCCAGCAGCTTGGAAGGTAGCGGGAGCTACGAGCAGTACTTC CASSLEGSGSYEQYF
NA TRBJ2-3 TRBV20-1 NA TGCAGTGCCTTCCGCACAGATACGCAGTATTTT CSAFRTDTQYF